This TCR beta chain was identified in a study of T cells of healthy individuals. Germline V lookup: CDR1 SQVTM, CDR2 ANQGSEA. The CDR3 extends over 14 amino acids. V gave up 4 bases and J gave up 1 base, with 13 bases separating them. One entry per CDR3 protein results from TCRdb running MiXCR on the 5' RACE reads. The top ten hold roughly a sixth of the sample, which has 53,000 or so distinct CDR3 sequences, roughly 14% seen once. This TCR derives from a human donor in good health. The V gene is TRBV29-1, the J gene TRBJ1-1; D uncertain. The CDR3 sequence: CSVGRRGGNTEAFF. DNA for the CDR3: TGCAGCGTTGGGAGACGTGGTGGGAACACTGAAGCTTTCTTT.